The present TCR beta chain was sequenced within a study of blood T cell repertoires in COVID-19. In the study overall: Samples of COVID-19 (acute and convalescent) were obtained from the United States, Italy and Spain. In each case, the material was cDNA or gDNA derived from T cells, B-cell-depleted T cells, or PBMCs.

Sequencing was performed with immunoSEQ multiplex PCR; in TCRdb, only in-frame clones are kept and a portion is missing. The sample yields over 250,000 clones, approximately 89% seen once. Germline assignment: CDR1 SGHAT and CDR2 FQNNGV. The CDR3 consists of 12 residues. Trimming cost V 5 bases and J 6 bases, with 7 bases left between them. This chain uses TRBV11-2 with TRBJ2-2; D gene unclear. Source material: peripheral blood. The TCR sequence derives from a woman aged 55-69 years with acute or convalescent COVID-19. Written as DNA, the CDR3 is TGTGCCAGCAGCCCCGTCTCCGGGGAGCTGTTTTTT. Its protein product is CASSPVSGELFF.